This is a list of T cell receptor beta chains from one sample in a study of human T cells and chemical hapten exposure. A single record per CDR3 protein comes from TCRdb applying MiXCR to the RACE reads. In the table there are some 170,000 distinct CDR3 sequences, approximately 30% of which are singletons. This specimen consisted of whole blood, obtained in connection with sensitization to the hapten diphenylcyclopropenone (DPC). The receptors were gathered from a woman under 30 with alopecia areata. Some clones in this sample may be carry-over from other donors' samples. Both conserved end residues are part of each CDR3. The order of the fields is V gene, J gene, D gene, CDR3 protein. D genes are given only for firm matches.

>TRBV6-2/TRBV6-3|TRBJ2-7|.
CASSHVTYEQYF
>TRBV2|TRBJ2-3|TRBD2
CASTSGSSNTQYF
>TRBV29-1|TRBJ2-1|TRBD2
CSVIAGARYNEQFF
>TRBV4-3|TRBJ1-6|.
CASSQEGVPNSPLHF
>TRBV10-3|TRBJ2-1|.
CAISDIQGNNEQFF
>TRBV12-3/TRBV12-4|TRBJ1-1|.
CASSLRVEAFF
>TRBV5-4|TRBJ2-1|.
CASSLDGGRKIF
>TRBV4-3|TRBJ2-6|.
CASSQESRGGSGANVLTF
>TRBV7-6|TRBJ1-1|.
CASQLRGGTEAFF
>TRBV20-1|TRBJ2-4|TRBD1
CSARGQGENIQYF
>TRBV25-1|TRBJ1-2|.
CVTRYGYTF
>TRBV7-2|TRBJ2-1|TRBD2
CASSKKGLAGGNEQFF
>TRBV15|TRBJ1-4|.
CATSRKGGNEKLFF
>TRBV2|TRBJ2-6|.
CASSELGQAGANVLTF
>TRBV24-1|TRBJ1-5|.
CATSEGDGPQHF
>TRBV27|TRBJ2-7|.
CASGGGSYEQYF